This T cell receptor (beta chain) was found in a study of blood T cells in healthy people across ages. The study, taken as a whole, reports: Estimated diversity that came from one million T cells was considered an underestimate. Observed TCR beta diversity per million T cells went down as age went up. This fall followed a roughly linear course with age.

A second PCR of roughly 7 to 11 cycles used a sample-barcoded 5' primer and a J-beta primer mix. TCRdb redid the calling of the 5' RACE reads with MiXCR, one entry per CDR3 protein. The data show hundreds of thousands of distinct CDR3 sequences, 55% to 70% seen once. Worth noting for this clonotype: The antigen remains undetermined.

The CDR3 spans 17 residues. Germline V gene sequence: CDR1 SGHRS, CDR2 YFSETQ. V lost 1 base and J lost 0, with 14 bases in between. Sequencing used blood. This sequence joins TRBV5-1 and TRBJ2-1; no clear D. This TCR came from a man younger than 45 in good health. CDR3 in amino acids: CASSLFLLGSSYNEQFF. Written as DNA, the CDR3 is TGCGCCAGCAGCTTGTTTTTGTTGGGTAGCTCCTACAATGAGCAGTTCTTC.